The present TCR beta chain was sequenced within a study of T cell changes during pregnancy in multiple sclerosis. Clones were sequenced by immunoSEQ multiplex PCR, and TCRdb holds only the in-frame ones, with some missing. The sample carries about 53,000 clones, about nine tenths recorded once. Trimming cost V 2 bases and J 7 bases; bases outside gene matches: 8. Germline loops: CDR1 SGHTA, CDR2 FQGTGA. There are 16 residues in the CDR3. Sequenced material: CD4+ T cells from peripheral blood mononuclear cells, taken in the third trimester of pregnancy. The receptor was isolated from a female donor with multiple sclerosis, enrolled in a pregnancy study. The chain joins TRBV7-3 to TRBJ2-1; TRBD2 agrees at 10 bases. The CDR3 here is CASSLVASGGINEQFF. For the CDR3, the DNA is TGTGCCAGCAGCTTAGTAGCTAGCGGGGGAATAAATGAGCAGTTCTTC.